This is a list of T cell receptor beta chains from one sample in a study of blood T cell repertoires in COVID-19. Clones were read by immunoSEQ multiplex PCR, and TCRdb kept only the in-frame ones, dropping some. The sample holds some 80,000 clones, around 82% seen once. Sequencing was carried out using peripheral blood. These receptors were obtained from a man in his 60s with COVID-19, enrolled during active disease. The conserved cysteine and the conserved F or W are not part of the CDR3 here. Each record gives: J gene, D gene, V gene, CDR3 protein. D genes are given only for firm matches.

j_gene: TRBJ1-1; d_gene: TRBD1; v_gene: TRBV19; CDR3aa: ASSMQTGGDTEAF
j_gene: TRBJ2-3; d_gene: TRBD1; v_gene: TRBV16; CDR3aa: ASSPTTGGAAVGDTQY
j_gene: TRBJ1-5; d_gene: .; v_gene: TRBV23-1; CDR3aa: ASPGGVDNQPQH
j_gene: TRBJ2-7; d_gene: TRBD1; v_gene: TRBV18; CDR3aa: ASSPPGQGYEQY
j_gene: TRBJ2-5; d_gene: .; v_gene: TRBV5-4; CDR3aa: ASSLTDRQETQY
j_gene: TRBJ1-5; d_gene: .; v_gene: TRBV15; CDR3aa: ATSRGVSNQPQH
j_gene: TRBJ2-2; d_gene: .; v_gene: TRBV2; CDR3aa: ASSDQLLERRRTGELF
j_gene: TRBJ1-5; d_gene: TRBD1; v_gene: TRBV27; CDR3aa: ASSPQGRRSQPQH
j_gene: TRBJ2-5; d_gene: .; v_gene: TRBV13; CDR3aa: ASSLVPGETQY
j_gene: TRBJ2-7; d_gene: .; v_gene: TRBV5-4; CDR3aa: ASSLAGGTALGQY
j_gene: TRBJ1-3; d_gene: .; v_gene: TRBV9; CDR3aa: ASSVGELLSSGNTIY
j_gene: TRBJ2-1; d_gene: TRBD1; v_gene: TRBV7-8; CDR3aa: ASSSNRDRRYNEQF
j_gene: TRBJ1-1; d_gene: .; v_gene: TRBV6-2/TRBV6-3; CDR3aa: ASSYSQVEAF
j_gene: TRBJ2-7; d_gene: TRBD1; v_gene: TRBV7-9; CDR3aa: ASSSRQGDYEQY
j_gene: TRBJ2-1; d_gene: TRBD2; v_gene: TRBV5-4; CDR3aa: ASSPGGTSSYNEQF
j_gene: TRBJ1-1; d_gene: .; v_gene: TRBV7-2; CDR3aa: ASSLHTGVNTEAF
j_gene: TRBJ2-5; d_gene: .; v_gene: TRBV29-1; CDR3aa: SVGPRVPQY
j_gene: TRBJ1-5; d_gene: .; v_gene: TRBV2; CDR3aa: ASSEGTHSNQPQH
j_gene: TRBJ2-7; d_gene: TRBD1; v_gene: TRBV6-5; CDR3aa: ASSYRDRAYEQY
j_gene: TRBJ2-7; d_gene: TRBD2; v_gene: TRBV6-5; CDR3aa: ASKNGGSTYEQY
j_gene: TRBJ1-6; d_gene: TRBD1; v_gene: TRBV10-3; CDR3aa: AISESTGGHNSPLH
j_gene: TRBJ1-1; d_gene: .; v_gene: TRBV3-1/TRBV3-2; CDR3aa: ASSQGRGTEAF
j_gene: TRBJ2-7; d_gene: .; v_gene: TRBV12-3/TRBV12-4; CDR3aa: ASSLITGSEQY
j_gene: TRBJ1-3; d_gene: TRBD1; v_gene: TRBV10-3; CDR3aa: AISVRQGVGNTIY
j_gene: TRBJ1-3; d_gene: .; v_gene: TRBV3-1/TRBV3-2; CDR3aa: ASSPGRGTWGNTIY
j_gene: TRBJ2-3; d_gene: TRBD2; v_gene: TRBV9; CDR3aa: ASSVGSGRSLGTDTQY
j_gene: TRBJ1-1; d_gene: TRBD1; v_gene: TRBV6-5; CDR3aa: ASSQGTAEAF
j_gene: TRBJ2-7; d_gene: TRBD2; v_gene: TRBV7-2; CDR3aa: ASSSGLAGNEQY
j_gene: TRBJ2-1; d_gene: TRBD2; v_gene: TRBV11-1; CDR3aa: ASSLAASGRGNEQF
j_gene: TRBJ2-3; d_gene: TRBD2; v_gene: TRBV5-6; CDR3aa: ASSPRTSGTDTQY
j_gene: TRBJ2-7; d_gene: TRBD1; v_gene: TRBV18; CDR3aa: ASSLKTGEYEQY
j_gene: TRBJ2-3; d_gene: .; v_gene: TRBV27; CDR3aa: ASSSHSPWALY
j_gene: TRBJ1-2; d_gene: TRBD1; v_gene: TRBV2; CDR3aa: ASSVQGDYGYT
j_gene: TRBJ2-7; d_gene: TRBD1; v_gene: TRBV6-5; CDR3aa: ASRDRVSSYEQY
j_gene: TRBJ2-5; d_gene: TRBD1; v_gene: TRBV6-5; CDR3aa: ASRDRGRTQY